One and the same sample provided the 3 T cell receptor beta chains below, sequenced in a study of control samples from healthy donors and cancer patients. The method was immunoSEQ multiplex PCR; TCRdb's version includes in-frame clones alone and lacks a portion of them. The sample lists about 75,000 clones, 75% to 90% occurring once. The sample taken for sequencing was blood. The receptors were sampled from a man aged 45 to 65 in good health.

J is TRBJ2-1 and V is TRBV24-1, with 9 bases lining up with TRBD2. The CDR3 spans 13 residues. In germline, CDR1 is KGHDR, CDR2 SFDVKD. J gave up 15 bases and V 5 bases, and 10 bases lay outside the gene matches. CDR3 sequence reads: CATSASGLATSFF. CDR3 bases: TGTGCCACCAGTGCCTCGGGACTAGCAACGTCGTTCTTC.

The rearrangement links TRBV5-1 to TRBJ2-7; D might be TRBD2 (5 bases). CDR1 is SGHRS, CDR2 YFSETQ, per germline. The CDR3 covers 15 residues. Trimming stripped 2 bases from V and 0 bases from J, with 12 bases between. CDR3 loop: CASSFGGAHSYEQYF. The CDR3 nucleotides read TGCGCCAGCAGCTTTGGAGGTGCCCACTCCTACGAGCAGTACTTC.

This sequence joins TRBV13 and TRBJ1-4, with TRBD1 matching over 7 bases. Germline V lookup: CDR1 PRHDT, CDR2 FYEKMQ (reference sequence). This CDR3 contains 15 residues. Unmatched junction bases numbered 7, after V lost 4 bases and J lost 5 bases. The CDR3, as DNA: TGTGCCAGCAGCTCAATCCGGGACAGCAATGAAAAACTGTTTTTT. Amino acids: CASSSIRDSNEKLFF.